The rows below give T cell receptor beta chains drawn from one sample of a study of PD-1 blockade in mismatch repair-deficient tumors. Produced via immunoSEQ multiplex PCR; TCRdb's table is partial and in-frame only. Counted here are 11,000 to 15,000 clones, 80% to 90% occurring once; the ten biggest clones make up about an eighth. Which antigens these TCRs recognize remains unknown. The source was cells cultured in vitro, collected from a patient treated with pembrolizumab. These receptors were taken from an adult with mismatch repair-deficient cancer. Each CDR3 is given without its conserved first and last residue.

V	J	CDR3
TRBV19	TRBJ2-7	ASSIDSQVSYEQY
TRBV7-3	TRBJ1-1	ASSNSWDTEAF
TRBV5-4	TRBJ2-1	ASSFYRGRYGEQF
TRBV4-1	TRBJ2-1	ASSQVLAGVRVSYNEQF
TRBV19	TRBJ2-7	ASSPPGLYEQY
TRBV9	TRBJ2-1	ASSPGRAGRYNEQF
TRBV6-6	TRBJ2-2	ASSYRPAGVTGELF
TRBV28	TRBJ1-1	ASSFGTGEAF
TRBV28	TRBJ2-7	ASSLYGTYYEQY
TRBV11-2	TRBJ2-3	ASSSWGSGGRSADTQY
TRBV6-1	TRBJ2-6	ASSVAEWEQSRANVLT
TRBV9	TRBJ1-6	ASSPPARPNSPLH
TRBV7-2	TRBJ2-2	ASSSQLTGTGELF
TRBV28	TRBJ1-2	ASSPPRGVYAGYT
TRBV18	TRBJ2-3	ASSRGQGSDTQY
TRBV11-2	TRBJ1-5	ASKARPRQGLNQPQH
TRBV11-2	TRBJ1-1	ASSLVLRGTEAF
TRBV7-8	TRBJ2-7	ASNSGEQLEQY
TRBV19	TRBJ2-1	ASSVGLADYSSYNEQF
TRBV9	TRBJ1-2	ASSGGTGENYGYT
TRBV7-3	TRBJ1-1	ASSLTVGLGAF
TRBV27	TRBJ2-1	ASSFRGGSYNEQF
TRBV29-1	TRBJ2-5	SVPSGRTETQY
TRBV30	TRBJ2-7	AWKLFYEQY
TRBV5-1	TRBJ2-5	ASGGQGGSPETQY
TRBV7-8	TRBJ2-2	ASSSGTRGNTGELF
TRBV2	TRBJ2-3	ASSPESTDTQY
TRBV14	TRBJ2-2	ASSQGGDEGTTGELF
TRBV11-2	TRBJ2-7	ASSLVMTYEQY
TRBV30	TRBJ1-1	ACDGTAYEAF
TRBV28	TRBJ2-7	ASSSAGTSGFEWGFTYEQY
TRBV28	TRBJ1-5	ASSFYTAYQPQH
TRBV18	TRBJ2-1	ASSRGLAGGNEQF
TRBV7-2	TRBJ2-2	ASSLVWTGELF
TRBV7-8	TRBJ1-2	ASSPYKAGGAGGYT
TRBV28	TRBJ1-4	ASSWDRVKRTTNEKLF
TRBV19	TRBJ1-2	ASSTGNDGYT
TRBV6-5	TRBJ2-1	ASSYDRALQNEQF
TRBV21-1	TRBJ2-5	ASSKVTTHRGETQY
TRBV10-1	TRBJ1-1	ASSESSPVYAF
TRBV11-2	TRBJ1-5	ASSLAGHQPQH
TRBV9	TRBJ2-7	ASSVGTGVFAYEQY
TRBV19	TRBJ1-6	ASSLMGTGVNSPLH
TRBV5-8	TRBJ2-7	ASSLGRVHEQY
TRBV5-4	TRBJ2-5	ASNSGTQETQY
TRBV9	TRBJ2-3	ASSKIAGSVVDTQY
TRBV5-1	TRBJ2-7	ASSEQGHEQY
TRBV19	TRBJ1-5	ASSIDLSGGWQPQH
TRBV6-1	TRBJ1-1	ALDRANTEAF
TRBV6-6	TRBJ2-2	ASKTTGTRTGELF
TRBV30	TRBJ1-3	AWMGRAGNTIY
TRBV11-2	TRBJ1-1	ASSLAGGTNTEAF
TRBV6-6	TRBJ2-7	ASITFREQY
TRBV19	TRBJ2-3	ASRPRDGGPSTDTQY
TRBV7-9	TRBJ2-3	ASSLTSGRATDTQY
TRBV5-1	TRBJ2-3	ASSLGGGVIADTQY
TRBV9	TRBJ2-3	ASSPGLAGSTDTQY
TRBV28	TRBJ2-1	ASSFEFQREGLEVSREQF